This record concerns one T cell receptor (beta chain) sequence. These data come from a study of blood T cell repertoires in COVID-19. Data came from immunoSEQ multiplex PCR; TCRdb stores just in-frame clones and leaves some out. The top ten hold roughly 3.9% of the sample, which has 270,000 or so clones, around 90% seen once. The V segment lost 6 bases and the J segment 2 bases; nucleotides outside the gene matches: 2. Germline CDR1 SQVTM, CDR2 ANQGSEA. The CDR3 loop spans 13 amino acids. This receptor was identified in a woman aged 25 to 39 with acute COVID-19. The V gene is TRBV29-1, the J gene TRBJ2-1; TRBD2 matches at 9 bases. The sample comprised PBMCs or T cells enriched from blood (not recorded which). The CDR3 coding sequence is TGCAGCGTCTTAGCGGGGGCCTACAATGAGCAGTTCTTC. Amino acid sequence: CSVLAGAYNEQFF.